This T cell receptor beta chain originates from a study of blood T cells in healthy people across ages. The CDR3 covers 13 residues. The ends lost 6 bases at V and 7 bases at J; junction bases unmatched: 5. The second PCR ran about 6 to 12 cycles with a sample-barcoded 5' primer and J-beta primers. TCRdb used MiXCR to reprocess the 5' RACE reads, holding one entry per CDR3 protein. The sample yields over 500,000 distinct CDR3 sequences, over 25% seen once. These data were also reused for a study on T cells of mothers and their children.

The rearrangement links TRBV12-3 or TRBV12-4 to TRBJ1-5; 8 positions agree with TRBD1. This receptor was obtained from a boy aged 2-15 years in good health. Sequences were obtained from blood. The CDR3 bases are TGTGCCAGCAGGGGACAGGAGGTACAGCCCCAGCATTTT. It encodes CASRGQEVQPQHF.